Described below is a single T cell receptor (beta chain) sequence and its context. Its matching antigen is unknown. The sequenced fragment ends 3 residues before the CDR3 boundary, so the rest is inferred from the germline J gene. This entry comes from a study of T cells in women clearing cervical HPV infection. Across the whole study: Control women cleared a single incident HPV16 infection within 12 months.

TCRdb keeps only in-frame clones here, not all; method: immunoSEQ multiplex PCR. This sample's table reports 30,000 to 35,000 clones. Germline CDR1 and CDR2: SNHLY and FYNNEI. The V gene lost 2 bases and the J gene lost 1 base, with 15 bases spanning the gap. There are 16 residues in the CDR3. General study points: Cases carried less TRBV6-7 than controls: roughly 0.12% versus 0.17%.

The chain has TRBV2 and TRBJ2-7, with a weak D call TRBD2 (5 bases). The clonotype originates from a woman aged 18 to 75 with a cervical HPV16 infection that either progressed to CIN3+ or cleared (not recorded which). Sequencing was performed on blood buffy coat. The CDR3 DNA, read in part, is TGTGCCAGCAGTGAATTCCCAAGCGGCCTATCCTACGAG. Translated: CASSEFPSGLSYE. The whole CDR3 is CASSEFPSGLSYEQYF.